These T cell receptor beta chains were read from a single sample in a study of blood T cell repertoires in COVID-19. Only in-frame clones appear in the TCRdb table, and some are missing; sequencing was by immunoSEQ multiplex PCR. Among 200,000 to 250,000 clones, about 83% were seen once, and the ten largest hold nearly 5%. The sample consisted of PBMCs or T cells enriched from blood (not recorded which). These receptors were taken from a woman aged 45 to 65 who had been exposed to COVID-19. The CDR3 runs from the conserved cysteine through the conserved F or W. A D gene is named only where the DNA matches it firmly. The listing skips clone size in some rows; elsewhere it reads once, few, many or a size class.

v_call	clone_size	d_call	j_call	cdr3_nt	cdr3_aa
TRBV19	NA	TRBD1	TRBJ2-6	TGTGCCAGTAGTTCCGGGACAGGGGGCGTAGGGGCCAACGTCCTGACTTTC	CASSSGTGGVGANVLTF
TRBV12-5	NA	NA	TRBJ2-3	TGTGCTACCCATAATTCCTTCCGGGACACCTACTTTACGCAGTATTTT	CATHNSFRDTYFTQYF
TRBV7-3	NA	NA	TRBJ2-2	TGTGCCAGCAGTTCCTCTAACACCGGGGAGCTGTTTTTT	CASSSSNTGELFF
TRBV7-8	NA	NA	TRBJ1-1	TGTGCCAGCACCTCAAGGGTTTCGCGGGGCACTGAAGCTTTCTTT	CASTSRVSRGTEAFF
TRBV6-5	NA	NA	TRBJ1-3	TGTGCCAGCGGCACATTCTCTGGAAACACCATATATTTT	CASGTFSGNTIYF
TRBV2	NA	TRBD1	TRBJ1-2	TGTGCCAGCAGTGCCAGGACAGGGGAAGACTATGGCTACACCTTC	CASSARTGEDYGYTF
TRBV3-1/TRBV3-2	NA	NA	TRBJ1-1	TGTGCCAGCAGCCAAGGGGTAGGGGGAGATACTGAAGCTTTCTTT	CASSQGVGGDTEAFF
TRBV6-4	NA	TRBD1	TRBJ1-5	TGTGCCAGCGGACCTAGCCCCAGGGGGCTTAGCAATCAGCCCCAGCATTTT	CASGPSPRGLSNQPQHF
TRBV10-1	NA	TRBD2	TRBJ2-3	TGCGCCAGCAGTGAGTCACTAGCGGTATCTTCCACAGATACGCAGTATTTT	CASSESLAVSSTDTQYF
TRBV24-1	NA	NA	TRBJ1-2	TGTGCCACCAGTGATTTCGGTGGCTACACCTTC	CATSDFGGYTF
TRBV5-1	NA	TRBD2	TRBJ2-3	TGCGCCAGCAGCTTCTCCCTCCAGCGGGGGGGCCTAATTCGCGGCACAGATACGCAGTATTTT	CASSFSLQRGGLIRGTDTQYF
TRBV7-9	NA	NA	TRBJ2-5	TGTGCCAGCAGCCCCAACCAAGAGACCCAGTACTTC	CASSPNQETQYF
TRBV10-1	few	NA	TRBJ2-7	TGCGCCAGCAGTGACAGGGGATCTTCCGAGCAGTACTTC	CASSDRGSSEQYF
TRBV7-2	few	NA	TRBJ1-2	TGTGCCAGCAGCCCGCAGGTTAGAGGCTACACCTTC	CASSPQVRGYTF
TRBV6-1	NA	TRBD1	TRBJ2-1	TGTGCCAGCAGTGAACCGACCAACAGGGGGCGAGGCCGCTACAATGAGCAGTTCTTC	CASSEPTNRGRGRYNEQFF
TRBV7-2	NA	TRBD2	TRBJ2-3	TGTGCCAGCAGCTTTCTTCCCTCGGCGGGGGGAAGCACAGATACGCAGTATTTT	CASSFLPSAGGSTDTQYF
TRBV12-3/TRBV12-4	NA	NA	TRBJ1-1	TGTGCCAGCACCGTGGGGGGGGGTGAAGCTTTCTTT	CASTVGGGEAFF
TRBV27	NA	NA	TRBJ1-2	TGTGCCAGCAGTTCCGGGGACTGGGGAATTTCCGGCTATGGCTACACCTTC	CASSSGDWGISGYGYTF
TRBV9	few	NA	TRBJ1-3	TGTGCCAGCAGCGCGTCAGGGGTGCTCTCTGGAAACACCATATATTTT	CASSASGVLSGNTIYF
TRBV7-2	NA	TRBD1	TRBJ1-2	TGTGCCAGCAGCTTAGGGGACAGGGAGGAGGACTATGGCTACACCTTC	CASSLGDREEDYGYTF
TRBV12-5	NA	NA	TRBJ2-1	TGTGCTAGTGGTATTCTTAACGGGGGGCTCAATGAGCAGTTCTTC	CASGILNGGLNEQFF
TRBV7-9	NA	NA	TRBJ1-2	TGTGCCAGCAGCTTAGCAGCATCCCCTAACTATGGCTACACCTTC	CASSLAASPNYGYTF
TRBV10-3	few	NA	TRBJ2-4	TGTGCCATCAGTGAGTCCGGTCCAAAAAACATTCAGTACTTC	CAISESGPKNIQYF
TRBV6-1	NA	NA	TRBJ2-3	TGTGCCAGCAGTGAAGGGGGAGTCGGCGATACGCAGTATTTT	CASSEGGVGDTQYF
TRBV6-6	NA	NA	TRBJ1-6	TGTGCCAGCAGCCTGAGCAGGTCGAATTCACCCCTCCACTTT	CASSLSRSNSPLHF
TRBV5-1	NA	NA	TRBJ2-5	TGCGCCAGCAGCTCCTTAACAGGGTACCAAGAGACCCAGTACTTC	CASSSLTGYQETQYF
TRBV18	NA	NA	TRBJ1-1	TGTGCCAGCTCACCACGGAGTGGCAGGGCTGGGTGGACTGAAGCTTTCTTT	CASSPRSGRAGWTEAFF
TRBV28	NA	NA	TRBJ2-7	TGTGCCAGCAGTCCCCGCGTCGAGCAGTACTTC	CASSPRVEQYF
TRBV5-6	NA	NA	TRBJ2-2	TGTGCCAGCAGCTTCAGGTCCGGCACCGGGGAGCTGTTTTTT	CASSFRSGTGELFF
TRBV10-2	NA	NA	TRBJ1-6	TGCGCCAGCAGAAGCGACGGTTATAATTCACCCCTCCACTTT	CASRSDGYNSPLHF
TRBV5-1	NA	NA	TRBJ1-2	TGCGCCAGCAGCCTGGGGACGGGAAAATATGGCTACACCTTC	CASSLGTGKYGYTF
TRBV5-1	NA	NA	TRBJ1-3	TGCGCCAGCAGCTTCGACAGGTCTGGAAACACCATATATTTT	CASSFDRSGNTIYF
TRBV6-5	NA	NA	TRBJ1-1	TGTGCCAGCAGTAGGGCGGGGAACACTGAAGCTTTCTTT	CASSRAGNTEAFF
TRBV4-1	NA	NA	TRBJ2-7	TGCGCCAGCAGCCAAGATCAGGGCGCTGGGCAGTACTTC	CASSQDQGAGQYF
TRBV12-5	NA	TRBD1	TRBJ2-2	TGTGCTAGTGGTCCGGACAGGGGCTCCGCCGGGGAGCTGTTTTTT	CASGPDRGSAGELFF
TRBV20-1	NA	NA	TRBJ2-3	TGCAGTGCTAGTACCCCCAATCTAGGGGATGCAAGGGCAGATACGCAGTATTTT	CSASTPNLGDARADTQYF
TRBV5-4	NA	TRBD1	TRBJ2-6	TGTGCCAGCAGCTTGGGACAGGGGCCGGGAGGGGCCAACGTCCTGACTTTC	CASSLGQGPGGANVLTF
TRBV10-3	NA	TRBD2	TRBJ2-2	TGTGCCACCAGGACTAGCGGGACCGGGGAGCTGTTTTTT	CATRTSGTGELFF
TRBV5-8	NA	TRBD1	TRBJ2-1	TGTGCCACCTCCTCAGGGGGTGTAAGCAATGAGCAGTTCTTC	CATSSGGVSNEQFF
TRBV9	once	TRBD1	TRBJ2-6	TGTGCCAGCAGCGTCCTACCCTGGACAGGGGGTCCTGGGGCCAACGTCCTGACTTTC	CASSVLPWTGGPGANVLTF
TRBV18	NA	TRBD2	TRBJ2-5	TGTGCCAGCTCACTCCTAGCGGGGGGTCAGGAGACCCAGTACTTC	CASSLLAGGQETQYF
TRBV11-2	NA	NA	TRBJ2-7	TGTGCCAGCAGCCCCCCCGGCCAGCGCATCAACTACGAGCAGTACTTC	CASSPPGQRINYEQYF
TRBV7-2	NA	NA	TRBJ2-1	TGTGCCAGCAGTTTACCCACAGGGCGAGGTTTCTACAATGAGCAGTTCTTC	CASSLPTGRGFYNEQFF
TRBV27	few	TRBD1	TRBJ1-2	TGTGCCAGCAGTCTCGGACAGGGAGACGGCTACACCTTC	CASSLGQGDGYTF
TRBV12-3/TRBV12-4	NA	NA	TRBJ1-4	TGTGCCAGCAGTTTGGCAGTAACTGAAAAACTGTTTTTT	CASSLAVTEKLFF
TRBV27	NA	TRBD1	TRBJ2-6	TGTGCCAGCAGCCTAACCCTTGGGACAGTCGGGGCCCCTGGGGCCAACGTCCTGACTTTC	CASSLTLGTVGAPGANVLTF
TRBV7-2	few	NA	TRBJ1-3	TGTGCCAGCAGCGCGTTCCCCAAAGGAGTCTCTGGAAACACCATATATTTT	CASSAFPKGVSGNTIYF
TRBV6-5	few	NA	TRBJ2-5	TGTGCCAGCAGCAGCTCCAGAGGGGAGACCCAGTACTTC	CASSSSRGETQYF
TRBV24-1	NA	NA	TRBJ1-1	TGTGCCACCAGTGAGGGGGCAGGATTGAACACTGAAGCTTTCTTT	CATSEGAGLNTEAFF
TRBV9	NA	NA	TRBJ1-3	TGTGCCAGCAGCGGGGGAACAGGCCCTGGAAACACCATATATTTT	CASSGGTGPGNTIYF
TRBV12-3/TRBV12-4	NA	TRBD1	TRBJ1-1	TGTGCCAGCAGTCCCCAGACAGGGGTAGCTTTCTTT	CASSPQTGVAFF